This T cell receptor beta chain was sequenced in a study of blood T cell repertoires in COVID-19. Background on the study: The United States, Italy and Spain were the sources of the acute and convalescent COVID-19 samples. Nucleic acid was either cDNA or gDNA, and it came from T cells, B-cell-depleted T cells, or PBMCs.

The Seattle patients, enrolled during active infection, were followed longitudinally. Per the authors' pipeline: Amplification of reference gene primers provided the estimated nucleated cell counts. Profiling relied on immunoSEQ multiplex PCR, and the TCRdb table lists in-frame clones only, not all of them. The V and J calls and clone size come from that table; D and trimming were worked out from the DNA. Among about 480,000 clones listed, 89% were seen once. From germline, CDR1 is MDHEN and CDR2 SYDVKM. V lost 2 bases, J lost 10 bases, and 14 bases lay in between. The CDR3 is 13 amino acids. This TCR was sampled from a man younger than 30 with COVID-19, enrolled during active disease. V and J are TRBV28 and TRBJ1-2, with D maybe TRBD1 (6 bases). The sequenced sample consisted of peripheral blood. CDR3 residues: CASSLPETGSYTF. Here the CDR3 DNA reads TGTGCCAGCAGTTTACCGGAGACAGGATCCTACACCTTC.